The entry that follows covers one T cell receptor (beta chain) sequence. Ten or more counts support this clonotype. What antigen it recognizes has not been identified. Per-nucleotide qualities are absent, and no much larger clonotype sits a single base away. The record originates from a study of T cell repertoires in cytomegalovirus infection (dated by TCRdb to about 2019). In the study overall: Donor HLA type was relevant to the analysis, as public TCR beta signatures indicated carriage of CMV infection together with the matching HLA type. Broader findings and caveats from the paper: The ex vivo response was dominated by HLA-C-restricted CMV-specific TCR beta clonotypes, and the single most frequent clonotype in two of eight donors was supplied by these HLA-C-restricted clonotypes. Carriers of CMV infection plus the relevant HLA type were discriminated by the cumulative frequency of public TCR beta family members in the study cohort and in an independent approximately 360-donor cohort.

The CDR3 numbers 15 residues from cysteine through phenylalanine. Of all the DNA, just the CDR3 is kept, 45 bases in frame from base 1. The germline V gene provides CDR1 SGHTA and CDR2 FQGNSA. At the junction V is shortened by 5 bases and J by 4 bases; bases outside the gene matches: 4. Sequencing took place on an Illumina HiSeq 1500. Clones were called with MiXCR by TCRdb after fastp trimmed the public reads at Q25, and only in-frame beta chains were retained. Each entry is one CDR3 protein sequence, shown with its most common DNA and genes. Recorded for this sample are roughly 100,000 distinct CDR3 sequences; approximately 15% of them occurred a single time. Approximately 7.6% of the sample is taken by the ten largest.

Specimen: PBMCs. The clonotype originates from a human donor in good health (CMV status not recorded). Some clones in this sample may be carry-over from other donors' samples. The rearranged chain carries TRBV7-2 and TRBJ2-3, with 12 bases matching TRBD2. The nucleotides read TGTGCCAGCAGCCCTGGACTAGCGGGATCAGATACGCAGTATTTT. Translated, it gives CASSPGLAGSDTQYF.